The rows below give T cell receptor beta chains drawn from one sample of a study of naive and memory T cell subsets. TCRdb analysed the UMI-ligation and nested PCR reads with MiXCR anew, one entry per CDR3 protein. This table holds around 160,000 distinct CDR3 sequences, about 23% found once. Specimen: naive CD4+ T cells from blood. The receptor set was obtained from a human donor in good health. CDR3s include the opening cysteine and the closing phenylalanine or tryptophan. The D gene is left open where the match is weak. Clone size is stated in some rows and not others, as once, few, many or a class when expanded.

CDR3: CASSQGIFPYEQYF; DNA: TGTGCCAGCAGCCAGGGAATTTTTCCCTACGAGCAGTACTTC; V: TRBV2; D: NA; J: TRBJ2-7; size: few
CDR3: CASSLGVLAGGPADTQYF; DNA: TGTGCCAGCAGCTTAGGCGTACTAGCGGGAGGGCCCGCAGATACGCAGTATTTT; V: TRBV7-2; D: TRBD2; J: TRBJ2-3; size: few
CDR3: CASSALRATEGYTF; DNA: TGTGCCAGCAGTGCGTTGAGGGCGACTGAAGGCTACACCTTC; V: TRBV25-1; D: NA; J: TRBJ1-2; size: NA
CDR3: CASSLAGSVYTEAFF; DNA: TGTGCCAGCAGCTTAGCAGGGTCCGTTTACACTGAAGCTTTCTTT; V: TRBV7-2; D: NA; J: TRBJ1-1; size: few
CDR3: CASSRLATSYNEQFF; DNA: TGTGCCAGCAGCCGACTAGCGACATCCTACAATGAGCAGTTCTTC; V: TRBV7-2; D: TRBD2; J: TRBJ2-1; size: NA
CDR3: CASSYRLGQGQKAGEATSYNEQFF; DNA: TGTGCCAGCAGTTACCGTTTAGGACAGGGACAAAAAGCGGGAGAGGCCACCTCCTACAATGAGCAGTTCTTC; V: TRBV6-5; D: NA; J: TRBJ2-1; size: NA
CDR3: CASSYRSRDAYEQYF; DNA: TGTGCCAGCAGTTACCGTTCTCGTGATGCCTACGAGCAGTACTTC; V: TRBV6-5; D: NA; J: TRBJ2-7; size: few
CDR3: CASSEGRLFTDTQYF; DNA: TGTGCCAGCAGTGAAGGGCGGCTATTCACAGATACGCAGTATTTT; V: TRBV2; D: NA; J: TRBJ2-3; size: NA
CDR3: CSATLAGDSSYNEQFF; DNA: TGCAGTGCCACGTTAGCGGGCGACAGCTCCTACAATGAGCAGTTCTTC; V: TRBV20-1; D: TRBD2; J: TRBJ2-1; size: few
CDR3: CASSFEGNTEAFF; DNA: TGCGCCAGCAGTTTCGAGGGGAACACTGAAGCTTTCTTT; V: TRBV5-1; D: NA; J: TRBJ1-1; size: few
CDR3: CASSLDGRGGTTGELFF; DNA: TGTGCCAGCAGCTTAGATGGTCGTGGGGGTACGACCGGGGAGCTGTTTTTT; V: TRBV7-2; D: NA; J: TRBJ2-2; size: NA
CDR3: CASSLGLAGPTDTQYF; DNA: TGTGCCAGCAGCCTGGGACTAGCGGGCCCTACAGATACGCAGTATTTT; V: TRBV5-5; D: TRBD2; J: TRBJ2-3; size: few
CDR3: CASSTRGLAGYNEQYF; DNA: TGTGCCAGCAGTACGAGGGGACTAGCGGGATACAACGAGCAGTACTTC; V: TRBV28; D: TRBD2; J: TRBJ2-7; size: NA
CDR3: CASSYLAGVSYEQYF; DNA: TGTGCCAGCAGTTACCTAGCGGGGGTTTCCTACGAGCAGTACTTC; V: TRBV6-5; D: TRBD2; J: TRBJ2-7; size: NA
CDR3: CASSLAGRGAYEQYF; DNA: TGTGCCAGCAGCCTAGCCGGGAGAGGGGCCTACGAGCAGTACTTC; V: TRBV3-1; D: NA; J: TRBJ2-7; size: few
CDR3: CASSPTDRLNTEAFF; DNA: TGTGCCAGCAGCCCCACTGACAGGCTGAACACTGAAGCTTTCTTT; V: TRBV5-6; D: NA; J: TRBJ1-1; size: few
CDR3: CSARSAEPYNEQFF; DNA: TGCAGTGCTAGATCAGCGGAGCCTTACAATGAGCAGTTCTTC; V: TRBV20-1; D: NA; J: TRBJ2-1; size: few
CDR3: CASMTGQLQETQYF; DNA: TGTGCCAGCATGACAGGACAGTTACAAGAGACCCAGTACTTC; V: TRBV6-2/TRBV6-3; D: NA; J: TRBJ2-5; size: NA
CDR3: CATRGEGTTNEKLFF; DNA: TGTGCCACCCGGGGGGAGGGAACAACTAATGAAAAACTGTTTTTT; V: TRBV15; D: NA; J: TRBJ1-4; size: few
CDR3: CSVKAIMNTEAFF; DNA: TGCAGCGTTAAGGCCATAATGAACACTGAAGCTTTCTTT; V: TRBV29-1; D: NA; J: TRBJ1-1; size: many
CDR3: CASSLAAEKADTQYF; DNA: TGCGCCAGCAGCTTGGCCGCGGAAAAGGCAGATACGCAGTATTTT; V: TRBV5-1; D: NA; J: TRBJ2-3; size: few
CDR3: CASSALANEKLFF; DNA: TGTGCCAGCAGCGCACTTGCTAATGAAAAACTGTTTTTT; V: TRBV7-8; D: NA; J: TRBJ1-4; size: NA
CDR3: CAISGRTAYEQYF; DNA: TGTGCCATCAGTGGACGGACAGCCTACGAGCAGTACTTC; V: TRBV10-3; D: NA; J: TRBJ2-7; size: few